The clone carrying this T cell receptor (beta chain) appeared a few times. The same CDR3 can be traced to other DNA sequences in this sample. This sample is drawn from a study of blood T cell repertoires in COVID-19. As for the study in general: Sites across the United States, Italy and Spain contributed samples from acute and convalescent COVID-19.

Looked up from germline, CDR1 is SGHRS and CDR2 is YFSETQ. Trimming cost V 0 bases and J 1 base, with 7 bases left between them. The length of the CDR3 is 15 residues. Clones were sequenced by immunoSEQ multiplex PCR, and TCRdb holds only the in-frame ones, with some missing. The sample includes approximately 290,000 clones, 80% to 85% seen only once; the top ten take 15% to 19%. The TCR sequence derives from an older person with COVID-19, enrolled during active disease. The sequenced sample was peripheral blood. J is TRBJ1-4 and V is TRBV5-1; D remains ambiguous. CDR3 sequence (DNA): TGCGCCAGCAGCTTGGTGCCAGGAACTAATGAAAAACTGTTTTTT. This codes for CASSLVPGTNEKLFF.